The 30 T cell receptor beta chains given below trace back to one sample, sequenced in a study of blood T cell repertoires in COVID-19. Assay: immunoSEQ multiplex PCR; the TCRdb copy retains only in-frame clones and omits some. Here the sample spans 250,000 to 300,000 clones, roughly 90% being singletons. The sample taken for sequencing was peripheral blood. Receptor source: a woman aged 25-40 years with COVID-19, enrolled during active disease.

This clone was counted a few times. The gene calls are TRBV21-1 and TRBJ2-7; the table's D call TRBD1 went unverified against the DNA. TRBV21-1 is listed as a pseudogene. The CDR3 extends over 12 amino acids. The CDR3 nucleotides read TGTGCCAGCAGCAAAGGACCCAGGGAGCAGTACTTC. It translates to CASSKGPREQYF.

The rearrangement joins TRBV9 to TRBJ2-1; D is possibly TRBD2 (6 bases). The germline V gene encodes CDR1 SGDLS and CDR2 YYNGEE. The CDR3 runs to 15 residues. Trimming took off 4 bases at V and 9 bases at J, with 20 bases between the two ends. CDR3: CASSPSSGLIGEQFF. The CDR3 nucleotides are TGTGCCAGCAGCCCTTCCTCGGGACTGATCGGTGAGCAGTTCTTC.

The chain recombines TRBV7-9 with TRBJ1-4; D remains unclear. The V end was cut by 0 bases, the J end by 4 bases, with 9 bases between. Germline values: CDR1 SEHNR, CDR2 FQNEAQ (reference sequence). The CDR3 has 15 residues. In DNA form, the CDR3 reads TGTGCCAGCAGCTTAGCGGGTGCGGGTAATGAAAAACTGTTTTTT. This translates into CASSLAGAGNEKLFF. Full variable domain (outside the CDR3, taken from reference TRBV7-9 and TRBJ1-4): DTGVSQNPRHKITKRGQNVTFRCDPISEHNRLYWYRQTLGQGPEFLTYFQNEAQLEKSRLLSDRFSAERPKGSFSTLEIQRTEQGDSAMYLCASSLAGAGNEKLFFGSGTQLSVL.

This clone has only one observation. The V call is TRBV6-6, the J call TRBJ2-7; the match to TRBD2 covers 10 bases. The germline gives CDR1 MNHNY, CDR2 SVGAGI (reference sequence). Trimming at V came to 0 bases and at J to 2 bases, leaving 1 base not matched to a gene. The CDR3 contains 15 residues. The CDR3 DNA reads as TGTGCCAGCAGTTACTCAGCGGGAGGGACCTACGAGCAGTACTTC. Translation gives CASSYSAGGTYEQYF.

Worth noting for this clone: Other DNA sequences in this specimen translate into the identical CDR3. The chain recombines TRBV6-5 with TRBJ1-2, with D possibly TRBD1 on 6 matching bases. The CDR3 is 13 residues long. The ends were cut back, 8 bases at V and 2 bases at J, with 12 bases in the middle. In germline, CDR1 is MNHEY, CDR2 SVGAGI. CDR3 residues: CASRRTENYGYTF. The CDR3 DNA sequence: TGTGCCAGCCGCCGGACAGAAAACTATGGCTACACCTTC.

CDR3 protein: CASSQVSGLRSYEQYF. CDR3 coding DNA: TGCGCCAGCAGCCAAGTTAGCGGCCTGAGGTCCTACGAGCAGTACTTC. The chain has TRBV4-1 and TRBJ2-7, with TRBD2 as a possible D gene (6 bases). V shed 1 base and J shed 1 base, with 14 bases lying between them. CDR1 and CDR2 (germline): MGHRA, YSYEKL. This CDR3 is 16 amino acids long.

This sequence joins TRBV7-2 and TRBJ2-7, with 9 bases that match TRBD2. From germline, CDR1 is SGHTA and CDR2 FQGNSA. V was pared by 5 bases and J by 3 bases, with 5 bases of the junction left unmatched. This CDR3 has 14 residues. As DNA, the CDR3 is TGTGCCAGCAGCCTTAGCGGGAGTTACTACGAGCAGTACTTC. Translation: CASSLSGSYYEQYF. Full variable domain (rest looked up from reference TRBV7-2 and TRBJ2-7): GAGVSQSPSNKVTEKGKDVELRCDPISGHTALYWYRQSLGQGLEFLIYFQGNSAPDKSGLPSDRFSAERTGGSVSTLTIQRTQQEDSAVYLCASSLSGSYYEQYFGPGTRLTVT.

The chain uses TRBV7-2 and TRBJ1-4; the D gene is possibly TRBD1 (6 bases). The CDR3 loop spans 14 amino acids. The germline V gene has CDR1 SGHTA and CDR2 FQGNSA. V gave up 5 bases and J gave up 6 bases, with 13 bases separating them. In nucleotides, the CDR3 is TGTGCCAGCAGCCGGGACACGGAAGATGAAAAACTGTTTTTT. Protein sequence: CASSRDTEDEKLFF.

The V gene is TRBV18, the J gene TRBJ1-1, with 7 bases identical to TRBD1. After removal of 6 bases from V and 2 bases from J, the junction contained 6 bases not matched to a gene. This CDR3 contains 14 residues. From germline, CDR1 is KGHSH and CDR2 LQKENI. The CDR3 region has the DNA TGTGCCAGCTCCCCCGGGACAGATAACACTGAAGCTTTCTTT. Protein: CASSPGTDNTEAFF.

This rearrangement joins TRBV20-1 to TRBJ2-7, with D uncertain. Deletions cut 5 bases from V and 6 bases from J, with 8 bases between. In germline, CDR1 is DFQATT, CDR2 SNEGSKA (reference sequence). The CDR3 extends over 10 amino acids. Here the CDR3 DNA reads TGCAGTGCTTCTAGGAGCGAGCAGTACTTC. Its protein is CSASRSEQYF.

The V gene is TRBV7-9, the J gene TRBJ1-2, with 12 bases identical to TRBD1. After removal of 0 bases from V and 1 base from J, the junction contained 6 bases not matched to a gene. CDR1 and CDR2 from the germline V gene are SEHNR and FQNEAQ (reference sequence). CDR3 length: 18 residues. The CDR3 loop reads CASSLAPGQGAFNYGYTF. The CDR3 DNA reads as TGTGCCAGCAGCTTAGCACCGGGACAGGGGGCTTTTAACTATGGCTACACCTTC. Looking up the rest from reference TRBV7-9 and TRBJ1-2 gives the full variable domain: DTGVSQNPRHKITKRGQNVTFRCDPISEHNRLYWYRQTLGQGPEFLTYFQNEAQLEKSRLLSDRFSAERPKGSFSTLEIQRTEQGDSAMYLCASSLAPGQGAFNYGYTFGSGTRLTVV.

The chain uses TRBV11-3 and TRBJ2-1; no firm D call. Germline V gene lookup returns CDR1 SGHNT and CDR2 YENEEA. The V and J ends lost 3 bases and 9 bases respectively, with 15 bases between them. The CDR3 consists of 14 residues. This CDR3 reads CASSFSPGMGEQFF. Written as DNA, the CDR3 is TGTGCCAGCAGCTTCAGCCCAGGTATGGGTGAGCAGTTCTTC.

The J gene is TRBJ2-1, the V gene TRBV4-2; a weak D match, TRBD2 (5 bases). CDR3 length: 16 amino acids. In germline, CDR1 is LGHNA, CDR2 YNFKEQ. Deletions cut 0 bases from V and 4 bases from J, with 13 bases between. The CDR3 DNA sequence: TGTGCCAGCAGCCAAGAGGGGTCGCTAGCTTACAATGAGCAGTTCTTC. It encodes CASSQEGSLAYNEQFF.

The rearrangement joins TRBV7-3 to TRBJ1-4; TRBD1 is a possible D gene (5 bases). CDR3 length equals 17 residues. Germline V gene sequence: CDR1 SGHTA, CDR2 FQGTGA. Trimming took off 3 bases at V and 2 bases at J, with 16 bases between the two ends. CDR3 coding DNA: TGTGCCAGCAGCTTCCCGCGGGACCCTGGGACTAATGAAAAACTGTTTTTT. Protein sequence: CASSFPRDPGTNEKLFF.

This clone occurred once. CDR3 loop: CATSRHSGRGDEQFF. The CDR3 DNA reads TGTGCCACCAGCAGACACAGCGGGAGGGGCGATGAGCAGTTCTTC. This sequence joins TRBV15 and TRBJ2-1, with TRBD2 identical over 10 bases. The CDR3 is 15 amino acids. V dropped 2 bases and J dropped 8; count of bases not matched to a gene: 6. Germline V CDR1 and CDR2: LNHNV, YYDKDF (reference sequence).

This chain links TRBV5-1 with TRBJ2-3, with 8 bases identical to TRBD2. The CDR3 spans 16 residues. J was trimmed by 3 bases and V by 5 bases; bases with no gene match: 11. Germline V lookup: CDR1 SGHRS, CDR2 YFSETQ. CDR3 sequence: CASSSVGGRTTDTQYF. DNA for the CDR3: TGCGCCAGCAGTTCGGTCGGCGGGAGGACGACAGATACGCAGTATTTT.

The CDR3 is CASSVQGQGNQPQHF. DNA for the CDR3: TGTGCCAGTAGTGTGCAGGGCCAGGGCAATCAGCCCCAGCATTTT. V is TRBV19 and J is TRBJ1-5, with D possibly matching TRBD1 (5 bases). The CDR3 length is 15 residues. Germline CDR1 and CDR2: LNHDA and SQIVND (reference sequence). Trimming cost V 5 bases and J 2 bases, with 13 bases left between them.

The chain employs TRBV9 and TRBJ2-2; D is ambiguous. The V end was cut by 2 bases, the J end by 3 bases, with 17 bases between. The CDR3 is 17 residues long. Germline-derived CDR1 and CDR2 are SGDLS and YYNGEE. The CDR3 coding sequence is TGTGCCAGCAGCGTTCGAGCCTTTCATAAAGACACCGGGGAGCTGTTTTTT. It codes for CASSVRAFHKDTGELFF.

The CDR3 reads CASSLGLAGGTDTQYF. CDR3 nucleotides: TGTGCCAGCAGCTTGGGCCTAGCGGGAGGGACAGATACGCAGTATTTT. The rearrangement joins TRBV7-2 to TRBJ2-3; 12 positions agree with TRBD2. The trim removed 3 bases at V and 3 bases at J, leaving 4 bases unmatched. In germline, CDR1 is SGHTA, CDR2 FQGNSA. The CDR3 loop spans 16 amino acids.

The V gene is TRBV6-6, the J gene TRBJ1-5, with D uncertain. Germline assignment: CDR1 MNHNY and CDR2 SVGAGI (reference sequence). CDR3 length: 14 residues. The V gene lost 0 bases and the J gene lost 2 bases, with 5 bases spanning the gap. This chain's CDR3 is CASSYSQGNQPQHF. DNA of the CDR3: TGTGCCAGCAGTTACTCGCAGGGCAATCAGCCCCAGCATTTT.

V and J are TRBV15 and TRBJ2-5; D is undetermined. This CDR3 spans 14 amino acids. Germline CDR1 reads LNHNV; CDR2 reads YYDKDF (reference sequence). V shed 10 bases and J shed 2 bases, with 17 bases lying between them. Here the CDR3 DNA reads TGTGCCAGTTCGCCGGTACGTTGGCAAGAGACCCAGTACTTC. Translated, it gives CASSPVRWQETQYF.

CDR3 nucleotide sequence: TGTGCCAGCAGCCTCCGGACAGCAAATACTGAAGCTTTCTTT. Encoded protein: CASSLRTANTEAFF. The chain recombines TRBV7-8 with TRBJ1-1; a possible D gene is TRBD1 (6 bases). With 5 bases removed from V and 5 bases from J, the gap between germline ends came to 15 bases. Germline V gene lookup returns CDR1 SGHVS and CDR2 FQNEAQ. This CDR3 is 14 amino acids long.

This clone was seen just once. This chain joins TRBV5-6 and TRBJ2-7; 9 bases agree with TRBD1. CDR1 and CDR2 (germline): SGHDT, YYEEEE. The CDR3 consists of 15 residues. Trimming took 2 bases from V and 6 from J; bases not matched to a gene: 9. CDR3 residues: CASSFGTGLIGEQYF. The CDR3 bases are TGTGCCAGCAGCTTCGGGACAGGGTTAATCGGCGAGCAGTACTTC.

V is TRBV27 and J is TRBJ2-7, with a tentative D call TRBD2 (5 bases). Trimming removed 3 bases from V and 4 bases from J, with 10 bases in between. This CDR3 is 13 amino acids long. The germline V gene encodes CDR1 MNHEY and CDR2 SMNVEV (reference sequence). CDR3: CASSFGVAYEQYF. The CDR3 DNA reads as TGTGCCAGCAGTTTTGGAGTAGCGTACGAGCAGTACTTC.

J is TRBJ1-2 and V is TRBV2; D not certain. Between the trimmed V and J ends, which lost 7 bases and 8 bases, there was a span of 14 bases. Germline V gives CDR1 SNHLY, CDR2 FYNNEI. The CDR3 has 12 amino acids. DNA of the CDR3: TGTGCCAGCACCCAAGAGCGTTGGGGCTACACCTTC. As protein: CASTQERWGYTF.

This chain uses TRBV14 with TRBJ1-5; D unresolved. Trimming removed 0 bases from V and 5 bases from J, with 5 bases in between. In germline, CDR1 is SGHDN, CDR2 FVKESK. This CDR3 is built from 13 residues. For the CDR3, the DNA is TGTGCCAGCAGCCAAGACAGTTATCAGCCCCAGCATTTT. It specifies CASSQDSYQPQHF.

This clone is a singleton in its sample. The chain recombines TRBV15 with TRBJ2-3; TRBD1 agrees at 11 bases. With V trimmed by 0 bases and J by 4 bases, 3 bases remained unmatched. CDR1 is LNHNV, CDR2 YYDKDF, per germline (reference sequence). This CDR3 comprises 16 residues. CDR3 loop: CATSREGTGGSDTQYF. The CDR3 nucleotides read TGTGCCACCAGCAGAGAGGGGACAGGGGGTTCAGATACGCAGTATTTT.

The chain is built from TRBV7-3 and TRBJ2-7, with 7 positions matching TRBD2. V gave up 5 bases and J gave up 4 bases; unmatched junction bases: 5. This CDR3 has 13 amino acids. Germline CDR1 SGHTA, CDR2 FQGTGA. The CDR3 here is CASSPGLLYEQYF. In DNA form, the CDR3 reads TGTGCCAGCAGCCCGGGACTATTATACGAGCAGTACTTC.

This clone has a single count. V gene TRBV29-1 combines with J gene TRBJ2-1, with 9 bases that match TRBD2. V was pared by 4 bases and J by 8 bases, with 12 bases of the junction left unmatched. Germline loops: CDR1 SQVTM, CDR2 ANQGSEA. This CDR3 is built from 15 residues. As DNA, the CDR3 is TGCAGCGTTGGGCCCAGCGGGAGGCCTTCACATGAGCAGTTCTTC. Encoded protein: CSVGPSGRPSHEQFF.

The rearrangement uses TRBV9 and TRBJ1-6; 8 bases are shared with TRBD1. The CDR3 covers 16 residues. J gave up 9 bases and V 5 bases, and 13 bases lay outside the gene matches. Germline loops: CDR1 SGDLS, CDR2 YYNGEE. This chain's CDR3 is CASSLTAGGAGSPLHF. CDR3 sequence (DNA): TGTGCCAGCAGTCTCACCGCAGGGGGCGCGGGTTCACCCCTCCACTTT.